These 29 T cell receptor beta chains came from one sample sequenced in a study of blood T cell repertoires in COVID-19. Using immunoSEQ multiplex PCR, the repertoire was profiled, and TCRdb retains in-frame clones only, with some absent. The sample includes about 41,000 clones, about 77% of them seen just once. Sequences were obtained from peripheral blood. Receptors originate from a man aged 80 or over with acute or convalescent COVID-19.

The CDR3 spells CASSPLLAGGTGELFF. CDR3 coding DNA: TGCGCCAGCAGCCCGTTACTAGCGGGGGGGACCGGGGAGCTGTTTTTT. This chain links TRBV5-1 with TRBJ2-2, with 13 bases matching TRBD2. CDR3 length: 16 residues. Trimming at V came to 4 bases and at J to 5 bases, leaving 5 bases not matched to a gene. Germline CDR1 is SGHRS and CDR2 is YFSETQ. Together with reference TRBV5-1 and TRBJ2-2, the CDR3 gives the full variable domain: KAGVTQTPRYLIKTRGQQVTLSCSPISGHRSVSWYQQTPGQGLQFLFEYFSETQRNKGNFPGRFSGRQFSNSRSEMNVSTLELGDSALYLCASSPLLAGGTGELFFGEGSRLTVL.

Written as DNA, the CDR3 is TGTGCCAGCTCGCCGCCTCCCTCCGGGACAGGGGGCCACTATGGCTACACCTTC. Amino acid sequence: CASSPPPSGTGGHYGYTF. This chain connects TRBV18 to TRBJ1-2; 12 bases match TRBD1. This CDR3 is built from 18 residues. The V segment lost 6 bases and the J segment 3 bases; nucleotides outside the gene matches: 14. Germline lookup yields CDR1 KGHSH and CDR2 LQKENI. The complete variable domain, with remaining parts taken from reference TRBV18 and TRBJ1-2, reads NAGVMQNPRHLVRRRGQEARLRCSPMKGHSHVYWYRQLPEEGLKFMVYLQKENIIDESGMPKERFSAEFPKEGPSILRIQQVVRGDSAAYFCASSPPPSGTGGHYGYTFGSGTRLTVV.

The rearrangement links TRBV3-1 (or the pseudogene TRBV3-2) to TRBJ1-5; tentative D call: TRBD1 (5 bases). Trimming took 3 bases from V and 7 from J, leaving 16 bases between them. This CDR3 has 15 residues. CDR1 LGHDT and CDR2 YNNKEL come from the germline V gene (reference sequence). CDR3 in DNA: TGTGCCAGCAGCCATCCGGGACTTCGGGCCCAGCCCCAGCATTTT. It is translated as CASSHPGLRAQPQHF.

A remark on this clone: In the same sample, other DNA sequences code for this CDR3. The chain carries TRBV19 and TRBJ1-1, with unresolved D. The CDR3 length is 12 residues. CDR1 is LNHDA, CDR2 SQIVND, per germline (reference sequence). Trimming pared 8 bases from V and 4 bases from J, leaving 11 bases between. The CDR3 DNA reads as TGTGCCAGTCGTTGGGCAGGCACTGAAGCTTTCTTT. This codes for CASRWAGTEAFF. Full variable domain (outside the CDR3, taken from reference TRBV19 and TRBJ1-1): DGGITQSPKYLFRKEGQNVTLSCEQNLNHDAMYWYRQDPGQGLRLIYYSQIVNDFQKGDIAEGYSVSREKKESFPLTVTSAQKNPTAFYLCASRWAGTEAFFGQGTRLTVV.

This chain uses TRBV5-1 with TRBJ1-2; TRBD1 matches 8 bases. The CDR3 has 17 amino acids. V lost 0 bases and J lost 0; bases outside the gene matches: 7. Germline V gene lookup returns CDR1 SGHRS and CDR2 YFSETQ. CDR3 amino acids: CASSLAPQGEANYGYTF. CDR3 in DNA: TGCGCCAGCAGCTTGGCCCCACAGGGGGAGGCTAACTATGGCTACACCTTC.

There are a few counts of this clone. The rearrangement links TRBV7-2 to TRBJ2-7; a possible D gene is TRBD2 (6 bases). Germline V gene lookup returns CDR1 SGHTA and CDR2 FQGNSA. V was trimmed by 2 bases and J by 3 bases, leaving 8 bases between them. There are 13 residues in the CDR3. CDR3 nucleotide sequence: TGTGCCAGCAGCTTAAGACTAGTCTACGAGCAGTACTTC. Its translation is CASSLRLVYEQYF. Together with reference TRBV7-2 and TRBJ2-7, the CDR3 gives the full variable domain: GAGVSQSPSNKVTEKGKDVELRCDPISGHTALYWYRQSLGQGLEFLIYFQGNSAPDKSGLPSDRFSAERTGGSVSTLTIQRTQQEDSAVYLCASSLRLVYEQYFGPGTRLTVT.

The V and J genes are TRBV11-2 and TRBJ1-1; tentative D call: TRBD1 (6 bases). This CDR3 is 14 amino acids long. Trimming removed 1 base at V and 5 bases at J, with 11 bases between. In germline, CDR1 is SGHAT, CDR2 FQNNGV. CDR3 sequence: CASSLVTGRTEAFF. In DNA, the CDR3 is TGTGCCAGCAGCTTAGTCACAGGGAGAACTGAAGCTTTCTTT.

The chain is built from TRBV3-1 (or the pseudogene TRBV3-2) and TRBJ2-3; the match to TRBD2 covers 9 bases. The CDR3 has 15 amino acids. The V gene end was trimmed by 1 base and the J gene end by 8 bases; junction bases not matched to a gene: 7. Germline V gene sequence: CDR1 LGHDT, CDR2 YNNKEL (reference sequence). The CDR3 is CASSQVAGGPPTQYF. The CDR3 region has the DNA TGTGCCAGCAGCCAAGTTGCGGGGGGGCCCCCTACGCAGTATTTT.

This clone occurred a few times. The rearrangement links TRBV12-3 or TRBV12-4 to TRBJ2-1; TRBD1 matches 8 bases. Trimming at V came to 6 bases and at J to 9 bases, leaving 4 bases not matched to a gene. The CDR3 sequence is 12 residues long. The CDR3 is CASSFGQGEQFF. As DNA, the CDR3 is TGTGCCAGCAGCTTTGGACAGGGTGAGCAGTTCTTC.

In its sample, this clone was seen a few times. The chain recombines TRBV28 with TRBJ1-1; possible D gene TRBD1, 6 bases. Deletions cut 7 bases from V and 1 base from J, with 16 bases between. Germline assignment: CDR1 MDHEN and CDR2 SYDVKM. The CDR3 is 15 residues long. CDR3: CASTLFGGPNTEAFF. The CDR3 DNA follows: TGTGCCAGCACCCTATTCGGGGGGCCGAACACTGAAGCTTTCTTT. Filled out from reference TRBV28 and TRBJ1-1, the complete variable domain reads DVKVTQSSRYLVKRTGEKVFLECVQDMDHENMFWYRQDPGLGLRLIYFSYDVKMKEKGDIPEGYSVSREKKERFSLILESASTNQTSMYLCASTLFGGPNTEAFFGQGTRLTVV.

This chain links TRBV3-1 (or the pseudogene TRBV3-2) with TRBJ2-3; 7 bases fit TRBD1. With V trimmed by 3 bases and J by 2 bases, 11 bases remained unmatched. The CDR3 is 17 amino acids. Germline assignment: CDR1 LGHDT and CDR2 YNNKEL (reference sequence). Here the CDR3 DNA reads TGTGCCAGCAGCCACCGGACAGGCACACGATACACAGATACGCAGTATTTT. Residues: CASSHRTGTRYTDTQYF.

The rearrangement joins TRBV20-1 to TRBJ2-5, with unresolved D. V was shortened by 3 bases and J by 3 bases, with 5 bases between the two germline ends. CDR1 DFQATT and CDR2 SNEGSKA come from the germline V gene (reference sequence). CDR3 length: 11 amino acids. The CDR3 sequence: CSASSEETQYF. The CDR3 DNA is TGCAGTGCTAGTTCGGAAGAGACCCAGTACTTC.

The chain joins TRBV12-3 or TRBV12-4 to TRBJ2-7; weak D call: TRBD2 (5 bases). The CDR3 extends over 13 amino acids. The V end was cut by 6 bases, the J end by 2 bases, with 11 bases between. The CDR3 nucleotides are TGTGCCAGCAGCCTCGACGGGGCCTACGAGCAGTACTTC. As protein: CASSLDGAYEQYF.

This rearrangement joins TRBV5-1 to TRBJ2-5, with a possible D match to TRBD1 (7 bases). The CDR3 sequence is 16 residues long. Germline CDR1 is SGHRS and CDR2 is YFSETQ. V gave up 4 bases and J gave up 3 bases, with 19 bases separating them. This CDR3 reads CASSPRGTDPKETQYF. CDR3 bases: TGCGCCAGCAGCCCCCGGGGGACAGATCCTAAAGAGACCCAGTACTTC.

The chain recombines TRBV27 with TRBJ1-6; 7 nucleotides agree with TRBD1. The germline gives CDR1 MNHEY, CDR2 SMNVEV (reference sequence). Trimming at V came to 5 bases and at J to 5 bases, leaving 9 bases not matched to a gene. The CDR3 contains 16 residues. The CDR3 is CASSPTLGQNNSPLHF. In DNA, the CDR3 is TGTGCCAGCAGTCCGACTCTGGGACAGAATAATTCACCCCTCCACTTT.

This rearrangement joins TRBV5-1 to TRBJ2-7; 10 bases map to TRBD2. The CDR3 sequence is 14 residues long. Germline V gives CDR1 SGHRS, CDR2 YFSETQ. Unmatched junction bases numbered 1, after V lost 2 bases and J lost 2 bases. Here the CDR3 DNA reads TGCGCCAGCAGCTTACTAGCGGGAACCTACGAGCAGTACTTC. This codes for CASSLLAGTYEQYF.

J is TRBJ1-1 and V is TRBV6-5; 8 bases fit TRBD1. V lost 0 bases and J lost 5; bases outside the gene matches: 8. Germline V CDR1 and CDR2: MNHEY, SVGAGI. There are 16 residues in the CDR3. The CDR3 reads CASSYSSTTGETEAFF. The CDR3 DNA follows: TGTGCCAGCAGTTACTCGAGTACGACAGGGGAAACTGAAGCTTTCTTT.

V gene TRBV10-2 combines with J gene TRBJ2-4; D gene unclear. From germline, CDR1 is WSHSY and CDR2 SAAADI. This CDR3 comprises 12 residues. V was cut by 2 bases and J by 7 bases, with 6 bases left in between. The CDR3 DNA reads as TGCGCCAGCAGTGAGATATCGAACATTCAGTACTTC. This gives the protein CASSEISNIQYF.

This clone was counted only a few times. The rearrangement joins TRBV11-2 to TRBJ2-1; 11 bases are shared with TRBD2. This CDR3 comprises 18 residues. CDR1 SGHAT and CDR2 FQNNGV come from the germline V gene. V gave up 3 bases and J gave up 1 base; unmatched junction bases: 8. CDR3 protein: CASSLVAGGPGSYNEQFF. The CDR3 region has the DNA TGTGCCAGCAGCTTGGTAGCGGGGGGGCCAGGTTCCTACAATGAGCAGTTCTTC.

This chain joins TRBV4-2 and TRBJ2-2; the match to TRBD2 covers 10 bases. J gave up 1 base and V 1 base, and 0 bases lay outside the gene matches. In germline, CDR1 is LGHNA, CDR2 YNFKEQ. This CDR3 contains 16 residues. CDR3 protein: CASSQGLAGNTGELFF. The CDR3 DNA is TGTGCCAGCAGCCAAGGACTAGCGGGGAACACCGGGGAGCTGTTTTTT.

In this sample, this clone turned up once. The chain employs TRBV6-5 and TRBJ2-7, with TRBD1 identical over 8 bases. The CDR3 sequence is 14 residues long. The germline V gene encodes CDR1 MNHEY and CDR2 SVGAGI. The trim removed 6 bases at V and 6 bases at J, leaving 10 bases unmatched. The CDR3 DNA reads as TGTGCCAGCAGGTTTCAGGGGGCGGACTCCGAGCAGTACTTC. Protein sequence: CASRFQGADSEQYF.

As regards this clone: Other DNA sequences in this sample translate to the same CDR3. The genes are TRBV18 and TRBJ2-7, with 8 bases identical to TRBD1. V lost 3 bases, J lost 4 bases, and 5 bases stayed unmatched. This CDR3 has 14 amino acids. Germline values: CDR1 KGHSH, CDR2 LQKENI. The CDR3 is CASSPRQGAYEQYF. The CDR3 bases are TGTGCCAGCTCACCGAGGCAGGGGGCGTACGAGCAGTACTTC.

The chain recombines TRBV3-1 (or the pseudogene TRBV3-2) with TRBJ2-1; D may be TRBD2 (6 bases). Germline V gene data show CDR1 as LGHDT and CDR2 as YNNKEL (reference sequence). CDR3 length: 13 amino acids. The V end lost 7 bases, the J end lost 8 bases, and 15 bases lay between the germline ends. CDR3 in DNA: TGTGCCAGCAAGGGACTCGCGACCGATGAGCAGTTCTTC. Encoded protein: CASKGLATDEQFF.

The chain carries TRBV29-1 and TRBJ1-1; D not resolved. Trimming took off 4 bases at V and 0 bases at J, with 9 bases between the two ends. The CDR3 loop spans 13 amino acids. Germline lookup yields CDR1 SQVTM and CDR2 ANQGSEA. This CDR3 is CSVARGLNTEAFF. As DNA, the CDR3 is TGCAGCGTTGCACGGGGTTTGAACACTGAAGCTTTCTTT.

The gene calls are TRBV6-6 and TRBJ2-2, with 7 bases that match TRBD1. From germline, CDR1 is MNHNY and CDR2 SVGAGI (reference sequence). Trimming at V came to 5 bases and at J to 7 bases, leaving 1 base not matched to a gene. There are 12 residues in the CDR3. CDR3 sequence (DNA): TGTGCCAGCAGTCAGGGGGTCGGGGAGCTGTTTTTT. It yields the protein CASSQGVGELFF.

The rearrangement uses TRBV2 and TRBJ1-6; D not resolved. Trimming removed 6 bases from V and 4 bases from J, with 13 bases in between. From germline, CDR1 is SNHLY and CDR2 FYNNEI. CDR3 length: 15 amino acids. CDR3 nucleotides: TGTGCCAGCAGACGAACACGGGAATATAATTCACCCCTCCACTTT. Translating it yields CASRRTREYNSPLHF.

This chain connects TRBV19 to TRBJ1-5; 7 bases are a match to TRBD1. Germline CDR1 is LNHDA and CDR2 is SQIVND (reference sequence). The CDR3 totals 16 residues. V dropped 6 bases and J dropped 0; count of bases not matched to a gene: 8. CDR3 in amino acids: CASSRPGTVSNQPQHF. The CDR3, as DNA: TGTGCCAGTAGCAGACCTGGGACAGTTAGCAATCAGCCCCAGCATTTT.

This chain joins TRBV9 and TRBJ1-1; weak D call: TRBD1 (5 bases). The CDR3 spans 13 residues. Germline CDR1 SGDLS, CDR2 YYNGEE. With 3 bases removed from V and 0 bases from J, the gap between germline ends came to 6 bases. CDR3 amino acids: CASSAGVNTEAFF. DNA of the CDR3: TGTGCCAGCAGCGCGGGGGTGAACACTGAAGCTTTCTTT. Using reference TRBV9 and TRBJ1-1 for the parts outside the CDR3, the full variable domain is DSGVTQTPKHLITATGQRVTLRCSPRSGDLSVYWYQQSLDQGLQFLIQYYNGEERAKGNILERFSAQQFPDLHSELNLSSLELGDSALYFCASSAGVNTEAFFGQGTRLTVV.

This clone was observed many times. The chain combines TRBV6-5 with TRBJ1-1, with D maybe TRBD1 (5 bases). Trimming stripped 5 bases from V and 1 base from J, with 14 bases between. From germline, CDR1 is MNHEY and CDR2 SVGAGI. CDR3 size: 15 residues. The DNA for the CDR3 is TGTGCCAGCAGTCTAGGGGCAGGTGGGAACACTGAAGCTTTCTTT. It is translated as CASSLGAGGNTEAFF.